This entry concerns a single TCR beta chain. These data originate in a study of patients and donors after allogeneic stem cell transplantation. TCRdb re-analysed the RT-PCR reads in MiXCR, keeping a single row per CDR3 protein. The sample has approximately 150,000 distinct CDR3 sequences, 30% seen once. Sequenced material: blood, either unsorted or a sorted T cell fraction (not recorded which). The receptor comes from a human donor who was either an allogeneic HSCT recipient or a stem cell or donor lymphocyte infusion donor (not recorded which). It is not recorded whose cells these are; they may come from a transplant donor.

CDR3 DNA sequence: TGTGCCTGGAGTTGGACTAGCGACTTAGATACGCAGTATTTT. It yields the protein CAWSWTSDLDTQYF. The chain carries TRBV30 and TRBJ2-3, with 9 bases fitting TRBD2. Per germline, CDR1 GTSNPN and CDR2 SVGIG (reference sequence). J was trimmed by 5 bases and V by 2 bases; bases with no gene match: 5. The CDR3 has 14 residues.